The sequence of this TCR beta chain was determined in a study of beta chain features in type 1 diabetes (dated by TCRdb to 2016 to 2018). For context, the study as a whole: Patients and healthy donors did not differ in mean age, gender distribution, total cell number or subset yield. Regulatory and stem cell-like memory subsets were obtained from only 8 patients and about eight healthy donors, while naive and central memory subsets were obtained from all 30 or so donors. A total of 90 million to 120 million sorted cells were examined across all samples, and a strong correlation was observed between cell number per subset and RNA yield. The study compared TCRB repertoires of sorted circulating CD4+ T cell subsets between recently diagnosed type 1 diabetes patients and matched healthy donors.

Each donor gave one peripheral blood draw, roughly 110 mL on average, collected into heparinised tubes. A BD FACSAria II and a panel including CD45RO, CCR7, CD25, CD127, CD95 and CD27 were used to sort naive, central memory, regulatory and stem cell-like memory CD4+ T cells. Every sorted population had a purity above 98%. PBMCs were isolated immediately by Lymphoprep density gradient centrifugation and stained directly without culture. So that batch effects would be minimized, each experiment stained and sorted samples in pairs, pairing one healthy donor with one patient. The entire amount of isolated RNA was reverse transcribed using the High Capacity cDNA Reverse Transcription Kit, so the sequenced TCRB transcripts were expressed ones. Deep immunoSEQ sequencing was applied to naive, central memory and regulatory T cell samples, giving an average of around 3.4 million total reads per sample. After sorted cells were lysed in RLT buffer, RNA was extracted with DNase-treated RNeasy Micro or Mini kits, with the choice depending on cell number. Each cell subset was processed separately to prevent cross-contamination, with patient and healthy donor samples processed together. Using the immunoSEQ multiplex PCR, TCRB sequences were amplified from cDNA into 87-bp fragments spanning the CDR3 region. The amplicons were sequenced using the Illumina HiSeq platform. On the study's bioinformatics: PCR bias was corrected computationally using synthetic template baselines, and reads within Hamming distance 2 were collapsed, with unmergeable singletons discarded. By aligning reads against IMGT, V, D and J genes, CDR3 length, and insertions or deletions at six rearrangement sites were assigned. Within each subset, clonotype counts were normalized to sorted cell number, after which true diversity and Gini coefficients were computed with the tcR R package. Repertoire sharing was quantified using the overlap coefficient calculated on TCRB nucleotide sequences. As a proxy for the pre-selection repertoire, out-of-frame TCRB sequences from naive cells were analyzed. The source is immuneACCESS, and TCRdb retained only in-frame sequences with V and J called. Part of the clones is not carried over; for the studies checked, unresolved V genes explain less than half of this, and the remainder is unexplained. The V and J calls and clone size come from that table; D and trimming were worked out from the DNA. The sample table contains about 270,000 clones; only one count was recorded for over 11% of them. The ten largest make up around 0.016% of the sample.

Remarks on this clone: Its specific antigen is unknown. No base quality information exists; no much larger clone differs at one position.

V sheds 2 bases and J sheds 6 bases, leaving 13 bases between their ends. The germline V gene specifies SGHTA as CDR1 and FQGNSA as CDR2. Spanning cysteine to phenylalanine, the CDR3 consists of 15 amino acids. The only DNA kept is the CDR3, 45 bases in frame from the first base. Overall study outcomes, separate from this receptor: Because cDNA was sequenced instead of genomic DNA, activated cells with high expression could be over-represented, although the groups did not differ in activation or CD3 levels. PCR might favor shorter templates, but patient and control samples were amplified and corrected together, so any skew would affect both groups equally. HLA sub-analyses involved small numbers of individuals, so any influence of HLA type on TCRB rearrangement remained unresolved. Naive, central memory and regulatory TCRB repertoires appeared to be more alike among patients than among healthy donors. A moderate but significant shortening of TCRB CDR3 length was observed in type 1 diabetes patients in all four CD4+ subsets. Fewer insertions and more nucleotide deletions at VDJ recombination sites were observed in patients with type 1 diabetes, implying thymic rearrangement abnormalities.

The receptor was derived from a man in his thirties or forties with type 1 diabetes. The V and J genes are TRBV7-2 and TRBJ2-2, with a weak D call of TRBD2 (5 bases match). Sequencing was performed on naive CD4+ T cells from blood. The cell subset or site label, read with the paper, signifies: true naive CD4+ T cells. The nucleotide sequence reads TGTGCCAGCAGCTTACGGGAAACGGTCGCCGGGGAGCTGTTTTTT. Translated, this gives CASSLRETVAGELFF. When the CDR3 is completed using the reference TRBV7-2 and TRBJ2-2 genes on either side, the full variable domain is GAGVSQSPSNKVTEKGKDVELRCDPISGHTALYWYRQSLGQGLEFLIYFQGNSAPDKSGLPSDRFSAERTGGSVSTLTIQRTQQEDSAVYLCASSLRETVAGELFFGEGSRLTVL.